The clone carrying this T cell receptor beta chain was counted at least ten times. Trimming cost V 1 base and J 8 bases, with 6 bases left between them. The CDR3 spans 13 residues. Germline CDR1 SGHTA, CDR2 FQGNSA. MiXCR, run by TCRdb on the reads, gives a single entry per CDR3 protein. The table shows 210,000 or so distinct CDR3 sequences, with about 7% occurring only once. This sample stems from a study of T cell repertoires in cytomegalovirus infection. The receptor was isolated from a human donor in good health (CMV status not recorded). Some clones in this sample may be carry-over from other donors' samples. The sample taken for sequencing was PBMCs. The chain carries TRBV7-2 and TRBJ1-6; D is unclear. CDR3 in DNA: TGTGCCAGCAGCTTAGACCCAGATTCACCCCTCCACTTT. Residues: CASSLDPDSPLHF.